The T cell receptor beta chain under discussion was sequenced for a study of T cells after yellow fever vaccination (dated by TCRdb to 2018 to 2020). For the study in its entirety: The SMART-Seq v4 Ultra Low Input RNA kit was used to prepare libraries from fractions with low cell numbers. To track T-cell clones before and after primary and booster YFV17D yellow fever vaccination, bulk TCR alpha and beta repertoires were sequenced longitudinally. Two healthy male donors, one aged 18 to 29 and one aged 30 to 40 years, were included in the cohort. Blood samples were taken at several timepoints before and after primary and secondary immunization, and bulk PBMC replicates and cell subsets were isolated. What the study reported, not specific to this receptor: Most clones expanded after primary vaccination were re-detected after the booster (almost 98% of CD4 and about 88% of CD8), suggesting broad memory maintenance. Because only a couple of donors were included in the study, the extent to which the findings can be generalized is limited. The secondary T-cell response was weaker than the primary response but faster, peaking on day 5 instead of day 15. A small share of clonotypes was detected in both CD4 and CD8 compartments, with the overlap likely arising from convergent recombination. FACS-sorted repertoires could contain abundant contaminating clonotypes from the bulk population, so computational filtering was required.

TCR cDNA was made using 5'RACE template switching, a step that added a universal primer site and unique molecular identifiers. Priming of cDNA synthesis was performed from both the TCR alpha and TCR beta constant segments. Libraries were amplified in two PCR steps, with sample barcodes and sequencing adapters added in the second step. Sequencing of the libraries was done on either Illumina HiSeq 2500 (2x100 bp) or NovaSeq (2x150 bp). The original methods were these. Reads were demultiplexed and collapsed into UMI consensus sequences with MIGEC, and V(D)J alignment was performed with MiXCR. Using edgeR on replicate PBMC samples, clonotypes were called vaccine-responding if FDR was below 0.01 and the log2 fold change was above 5 up to day 15. Bulk clonotypes were assigned CD4 or CD8 identity according to which sequenced CD4 or CD8 repertoire held them at higher abundance. TCRdb reanalyzed the raw reads on its own, using fastp at Q25 for trimming and MiXCR for clone calling, and kept in-frame beta chains. Rows with a matching CDR3 protein are joined into one entry that keeps the most common DNA and genes. TCRdb, not the original authors, processed these V and J calls. The sample includes around 160,000 distinct CDR3 sequences, with about 7% observed a single time. In total, the top ten clones hold 2.5% of the sample.

V lost 5 bases and J lost 3 bases, and the count of bases not matched to a germline gene is 10. The CDR3 starts with the cysteine, ends with the phenylalanine, and has 15 residues. Only the CDR3 DNA is retained, 45 bases long and in frame from the first base. Reading the germline V gene gives CDR1 MDHEN and CDR2 SYDVKM. This sample's treatment or condition label indicates: live attenuated yellow fever vaccine strain. A standard Ficoll-Paque protocol was used to isolate PBMCs from peripheral blood. CD4 and CD8 T-cell fractions were isolated with Dynabeads CD4 and CD8 positive selection kits. TriZol was used to extract RNA from bulk PBMCs, from CD4 and CD8 fractions, and from dextramer-positive and dextramer-negative fractions. This clonotype appeared many times. Its antigen remains undetermined. Base qualities are not recorded, but no much larger clone differs from it by a single base.

The specimen comprised CD4+ T cells sorted from PBMCs, sampled 4 to 5 days after the first yellow fever vaccination. The TCR was taken from a man between 18 and 35 years old who received the YFV17D yellow fever vaccine. The chain is made from TRBV28 and TRBJ2-7, and TRBD2 aligns with 7 junction nucleotides. In nucleotide form, the sequence is TGTGCCAGCAGTACGCCGGGGGGATTCAACTACGAGCAGTACTTC. This codes for CASSTPGGFNYEQYF.